This TCR beta chain was found in a study of naive and memory T cell subsets. Findings of the study overall: In CD4 and CD8 cells, diversity dropped from naive through EMRA.

This clonotype was detected many times. Antigen: not known. Two oligonucleotides, mixed equimolar, formed the beta constant-region primer covering TRBC1 and TRBC2. The ligated cDNA underwent four PCR rounds using SP2 and nested alpha and beta constant-region primers. Using its own MiXCR run on the UMI-ligation and nested PCR reads, TCRdb lists one record per CDR3 protein. The table has around 90,000 distinct CDR3 sequences, about 7% seen once. Cells stained for CD3, CD4, CD8, CD45RA, CD27 and viability were sorted into four CD45RA/CD27 subsets. The CDR3 has 12 amino acids. V dropped 6 bases and J dropped 6 bases, with 8 bases sitting between them. In germline, CDR1 is KGHDR, CDR2 SFDVKD.

The sequencing input was central memory CD4+ T cells from blood. The chain has TRBV24-1 and TRBJ2-1; D perhaps matches TRBD1 (6 bases). The sequence derives from a human donor in good health. The CDR3 sequence is CATSSQGNEQFF. Written as DNA, the CDR3 is TGTGCCACCAGTTCACAGGGCAATGAGCAGTTCTTC.